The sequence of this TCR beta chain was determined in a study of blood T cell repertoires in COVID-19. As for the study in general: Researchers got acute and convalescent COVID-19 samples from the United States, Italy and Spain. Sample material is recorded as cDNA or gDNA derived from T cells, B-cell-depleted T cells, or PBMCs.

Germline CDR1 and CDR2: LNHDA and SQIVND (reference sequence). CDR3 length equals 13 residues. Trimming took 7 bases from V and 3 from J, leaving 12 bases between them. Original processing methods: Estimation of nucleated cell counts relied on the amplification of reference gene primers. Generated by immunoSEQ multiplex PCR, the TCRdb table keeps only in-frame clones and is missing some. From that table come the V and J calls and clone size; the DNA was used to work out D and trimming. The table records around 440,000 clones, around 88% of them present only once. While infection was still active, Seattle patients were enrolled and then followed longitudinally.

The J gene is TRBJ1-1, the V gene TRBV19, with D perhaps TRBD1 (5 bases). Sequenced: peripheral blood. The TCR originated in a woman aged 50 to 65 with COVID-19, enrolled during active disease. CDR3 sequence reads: CASTRGTYTEAFF. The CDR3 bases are TGTGCCAGTACCCGGGGGACGTACACTGAAGCTTTCTTT.